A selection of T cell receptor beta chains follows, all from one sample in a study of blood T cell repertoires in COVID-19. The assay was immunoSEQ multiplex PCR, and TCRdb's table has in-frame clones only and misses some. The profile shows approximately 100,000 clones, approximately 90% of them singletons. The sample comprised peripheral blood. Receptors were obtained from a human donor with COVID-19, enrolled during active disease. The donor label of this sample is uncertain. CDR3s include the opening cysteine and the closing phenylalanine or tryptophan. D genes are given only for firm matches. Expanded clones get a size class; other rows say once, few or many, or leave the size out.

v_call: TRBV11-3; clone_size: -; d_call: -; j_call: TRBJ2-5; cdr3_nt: TGTGCCAGCAGCTTAGGCGCGACCCAGTACTTC; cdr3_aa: CASSLGATQYF
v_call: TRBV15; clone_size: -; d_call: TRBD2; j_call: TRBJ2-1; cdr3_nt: TGTGCCACCGGCGGGAGTAACTATGAGCAGTTCTTC; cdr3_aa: CATGGSNYEQFF
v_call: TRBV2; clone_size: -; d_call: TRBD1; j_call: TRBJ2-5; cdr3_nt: TGTGCCAGCAGTGAAGCTAGGGACAGGGGGGTGACCCAGTACTTC; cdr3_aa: CASSEARDRGVTQYF
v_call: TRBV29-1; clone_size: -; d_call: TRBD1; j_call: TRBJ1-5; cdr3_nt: TGCAGCGTTGGGACAGGGGATAGCAATCAGCCCCAGCATTTT; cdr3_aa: CSVGTGDSNQPQHF
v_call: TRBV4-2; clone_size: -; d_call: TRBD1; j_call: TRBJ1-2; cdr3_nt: TGTGCCAGCAGCCAAGAGGAGGGGGCAGCCTATGGCTACACCTTC; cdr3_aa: CASSQEEGAAYGYTF
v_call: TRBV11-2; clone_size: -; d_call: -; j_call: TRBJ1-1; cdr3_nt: TGTGCCAGCAGCTTAGTAGGGGGTCGCACTGAAGCTTTCTTT; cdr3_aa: CASSLVGGRTEAFF
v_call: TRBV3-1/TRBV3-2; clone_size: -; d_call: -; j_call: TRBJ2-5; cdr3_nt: TGTGCCAGCAGCCAAGACCAGTCCGGGGTTGAGACCCAGTACTTC; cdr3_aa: CASSQDQSGVETQYF
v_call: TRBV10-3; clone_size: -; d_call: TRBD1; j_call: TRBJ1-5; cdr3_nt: TGTGCCACCATGGGTACTCCGGGACAGGGAAGGATTCAGCCCCAGCATTTT; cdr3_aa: CATMGTPGQGRIQPQHF
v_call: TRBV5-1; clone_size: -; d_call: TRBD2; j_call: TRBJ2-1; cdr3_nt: TGCGCCAGCAGCGAAATAGCGGGAAGTTCGGGCAATGAGCAGTTCTTC; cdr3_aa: CASSEIAGSSGNEQFF
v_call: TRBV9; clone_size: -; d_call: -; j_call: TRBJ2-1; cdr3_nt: TGTGCCAGCAGCGGGGGGACACAAGCCCGGGGTGAGCAGTTCTTC; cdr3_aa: CASSGGTQARGEQFF
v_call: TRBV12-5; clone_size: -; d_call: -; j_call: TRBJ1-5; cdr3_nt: TGTGCTAGTGCCGACCGTTGGGCCATAGCGGGAAATCAGCCCCAGCATTTT; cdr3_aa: CASADRWAIAGNQPQHF
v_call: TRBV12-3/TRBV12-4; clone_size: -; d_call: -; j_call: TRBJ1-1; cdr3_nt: TGTGCCAGCAGTTTAGTGGGGGGGACTGAAGCTTTCTTT; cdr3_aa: CASSLVGGTEAFF
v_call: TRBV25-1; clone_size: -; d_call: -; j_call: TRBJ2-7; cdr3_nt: TGTGCCAGCAGTGAATCTGGGAGTGCCTCCTACGAGCAGTACTTC; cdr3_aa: CASSESGSASYEQYF
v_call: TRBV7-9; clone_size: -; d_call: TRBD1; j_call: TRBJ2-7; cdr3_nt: TGTGCCAGCAGCTTGGGACAGGGCCTCTACGAGCAGTACTTC; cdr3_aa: CASSLGQGLYEQYF
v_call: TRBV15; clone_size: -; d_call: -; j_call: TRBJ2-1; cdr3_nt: TGTGCCACCAGCTTCTCCATAGCGTATGAGCAGTTCTTC; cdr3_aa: CATSFSIAYEQFF
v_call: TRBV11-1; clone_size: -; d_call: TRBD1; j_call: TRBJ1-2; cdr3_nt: TGTGCCAGCAGTAGCGGACAGGCTGTTGGCTACACCTTC; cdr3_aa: CASSSGQAVGYTF
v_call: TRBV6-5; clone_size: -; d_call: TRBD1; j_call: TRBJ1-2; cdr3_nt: TGTGCCAGCAGTTACTCGACAGGGGGCCCTGATGGCTACACCTTC; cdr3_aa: CASSYSTGGPDGYTF
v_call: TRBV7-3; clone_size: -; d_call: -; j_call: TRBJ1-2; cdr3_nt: TGTGCCAGCAGCCGGGGAGAGAACTATGGCTACACCTTC; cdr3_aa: CASSRGENYGYTF
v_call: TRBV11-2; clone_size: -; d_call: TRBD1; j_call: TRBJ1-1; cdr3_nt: TGTGCCAGCAGCTTGGGTACAGGGGTGAGCACTGAAGCTTTCTTT; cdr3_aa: CASSLGTGVSTEAFF
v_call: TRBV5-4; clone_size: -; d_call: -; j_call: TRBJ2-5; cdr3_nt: TGTGCCAGCAGCACAAACAGGGTTAACCAAGAGACCCAGTACTTC; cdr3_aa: CASSTNRVNQETQYF
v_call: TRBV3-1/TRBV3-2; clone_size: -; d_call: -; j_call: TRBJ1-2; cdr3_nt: TGTGCCAGCAGCCAAGAGGGAGGGGCGCAAGGCTACACCTTC; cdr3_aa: CASSQEGGAQGYTF
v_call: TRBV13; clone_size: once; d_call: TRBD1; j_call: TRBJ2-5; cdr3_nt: TGTGCCAGCAGCATCTCGACAGGGTCAGGAGAGACCCAGTACTTC; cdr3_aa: CASSISTGSGETQYF
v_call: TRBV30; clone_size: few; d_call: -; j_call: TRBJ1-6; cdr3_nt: TGTGCCTGGACCGGGGGAGGACCGGGGAATTCACCCCTCCACTTT; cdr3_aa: CAWTGGGPGNSPLHF
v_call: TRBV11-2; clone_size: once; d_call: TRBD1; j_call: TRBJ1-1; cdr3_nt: TGTGCCAGCAGCTTATTGAGACAGGGCCTGAACACTGAAGCTTTCTTT; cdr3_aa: CASSLLRQGLNTEAFF
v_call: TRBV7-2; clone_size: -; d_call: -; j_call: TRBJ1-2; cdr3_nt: TGTGCCAGCAGCTTGAGGCATTCTGGCTACACCTTC; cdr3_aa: CASSLRHSGYTF
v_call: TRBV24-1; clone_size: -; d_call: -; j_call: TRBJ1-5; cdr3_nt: TGTGCCACCAGTGATCGGCAGGCCGGCAATCAGCCCCAGCATTTT; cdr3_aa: CATSDRQAGNQPQHF
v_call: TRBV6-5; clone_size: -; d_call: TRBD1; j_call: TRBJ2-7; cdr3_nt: TGTGCCAGCAGAACCAGGTGGGACAGCGAGCAGTACTTC; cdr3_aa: CASRTRWDSEQYF
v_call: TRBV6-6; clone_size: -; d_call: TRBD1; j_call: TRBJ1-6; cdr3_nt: TGTGCCAGCAGTTACTCCGGGACAGATAATTCACCCCTCCACTTT; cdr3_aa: CASSYSGTDNSPLHF
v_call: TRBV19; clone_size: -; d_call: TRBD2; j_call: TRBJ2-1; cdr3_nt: TGTGCCAGCCACGCCCGGGGAGGGGCTGCCTGGGGTTACAATGAGCAGTTCTTC; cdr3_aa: CASHARGGAAWGYNEQFF
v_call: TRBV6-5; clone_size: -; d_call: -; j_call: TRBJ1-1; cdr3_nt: TGTGCCAGTACTCGCCCCGGGAACACTGAAGCTTTCTTT; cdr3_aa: CASTRPGNTEAFF
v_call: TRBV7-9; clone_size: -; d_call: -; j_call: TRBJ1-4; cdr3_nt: TGTGCCAGCAGCTTAGAAGGGGATGAAAAACTGTTTTTT; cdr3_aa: CASSLEGDEKLFF
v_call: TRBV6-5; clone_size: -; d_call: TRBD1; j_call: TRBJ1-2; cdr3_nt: TGTGCCAGCAGGAGGACAGGGGGCGAGGATGGCTACACCTTC; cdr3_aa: CASRRTGGEDGYTF
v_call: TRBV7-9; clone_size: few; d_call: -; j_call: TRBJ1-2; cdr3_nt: TGTGCCAGCAGCCCGAGTGACAGCCTCTATGGCTACACCTTC; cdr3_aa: CASSPSDSLYGYTF
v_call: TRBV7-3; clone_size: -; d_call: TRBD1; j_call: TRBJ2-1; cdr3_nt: TGTGCCAGCAGCCCACAACAGGGGTCAACCTACAATGAGCAGTTCTTC; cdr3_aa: CASSPQQGSTYNEQFF
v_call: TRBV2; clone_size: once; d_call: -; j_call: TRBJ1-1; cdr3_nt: TGTGCCAGCAGTCAAAAATGGGCCACTGAAGCTTTCTTT; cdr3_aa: CASSQKWATEAFF
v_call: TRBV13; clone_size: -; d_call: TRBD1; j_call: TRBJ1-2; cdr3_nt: TGTGCCAGCAGCTTATTAGGGACAGGGGACTATGGCTACACCTTC; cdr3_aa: CASSLLGTGDYGYTF
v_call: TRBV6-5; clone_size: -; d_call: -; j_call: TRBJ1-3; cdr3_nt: TGTGCCAGCCGAATGGACTCCTCTGGAAACACCATATATTTT; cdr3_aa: CASRMDSSGNTIYF
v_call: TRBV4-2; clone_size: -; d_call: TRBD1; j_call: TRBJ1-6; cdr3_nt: TGTGCCAGCAGCCATTCCCGGGACAGGGTAAATTCACCCCTCCACTTT; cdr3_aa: CASSHSRDRVNSPLHF
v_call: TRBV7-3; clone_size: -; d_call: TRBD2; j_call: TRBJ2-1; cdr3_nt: TGTGCCAGCAGCCCCACGACTAGCGGGGGTGAGCAGTTCTTC; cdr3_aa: CASSPTTSGGEQFF
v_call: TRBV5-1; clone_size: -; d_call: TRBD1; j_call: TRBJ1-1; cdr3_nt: TGCGCCAGCAGCTTGGGCCTTGGGGACAGGGATACTGAAGCTTTCTTT; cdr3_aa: CASSLGLGDRDTEAFF
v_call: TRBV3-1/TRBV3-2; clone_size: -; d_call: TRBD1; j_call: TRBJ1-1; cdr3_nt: TGTGCCAGCAGCCAGACAGGGGGCGCAAGGACTGAAGCTTTCTTT; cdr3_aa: CASSQTGGARTEAFF
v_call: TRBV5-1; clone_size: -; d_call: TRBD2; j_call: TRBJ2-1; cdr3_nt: TGCGCCAGCAGCCCCTTGGGAGCGGGGGGATACAATGAGCAGTTCTTC; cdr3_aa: CASSPLGAGGYNEQFF